This entry lists 11 T cell receptor beta chains sequenced from one sample in a study of T cell responses to AZD1222 COVID-19 vaccine (dated by TCRdb to about 2021). Preparation of the library involved the immunoSEQ multiplex PCR assay. The clones in this table, taken by TCRdb from immuneACCESS, are in-frame only. Not every clone is retained; where verified, under half of the shortfall comes from an unresolved V gene, and the cause of the rest is unknown. The sample yields about 94,000 clones; 85% were counted once. The top ten clonotypes cover around 5% of the sample. Sample time point, as interpreted from the label and publication: about 28 days (+/-7) after the second vaccine dose. Sequenced here: peripheral blood, sampled 28 days after the second AZD1222 dose. The origin of the receptors is an adult who received the AZD1222 COVID-19 vaccine.

With respect to this clone: The sample has other DNA sequences that encode this CDR3 too. V gene TRBV10-3 combines with J gene TRBJ1-6; D not certain. The V end was cut by 4 bases, the J end by 5 bases, with 9 bases between. Per germline, CDR1 ENHRY and CDR2 SYGVKD. The CDR3 consists of 14 residues. CDR3 DNA sequence: TGTGCCATCAGTGGGGCCGTTGATAATTCACCCCTCCACTTT. Its translation: CAISGAVDNSPLHF.

The rearrangement joins TRBV9 to TRBJ2-1; no firm D call. Germline CDR1 reads SGDLS; CDR2 reads YYNGEE. The V and J ends lost 4 bases and 0 bases respectively, with 8 bases between them. The CDR3 is 14 amino acids. The CDR3, as DNA: TGTGCCAGCAGCACTGGCAGCTCCTACAATGAGCAGTTCTTC. This encodes CASSTGSSYNEQFF.

The V call is TRBV7-8, the J call TRBJ2-1; 7 bases are shared with TRBD2. The ends lost 5 bases at V and 10 bases at J; junction bases unmatched: 5. This CDR3 contains 12 residues. Germline V gene sequence: CDR1 SGHVS, CDR2 FQNEAQ. The CDR3 region has the DNA TGTGCCAGCAGCCGCGCCGGGGGGGAGCAGTTCTTC. This translates into CASSRAGGEQFF.

This chain uses TRBV5-4 with TRBJ2-3; D is undetermined. CDR3 length: 15 residues. The V and J ends lost 1 base and 1 base respectively, with 10 bases between them. Per the germline V gene, CDR1 is SGHNT and CDR2 is YYREEE (reference sequence). The CDR3 is CASSLWSEGTDTQYF. CDR3 DNA: TGTGCCAGCAGCTTGTGGAGCGAAGGCACAGATACGCAGTATTTT.

J is TRBJ1-5 and V is TRBV2; no reliable D call. Trimming removed 3 bases at V and 1 base at J, with 4 bases between. Looked up from germline, CDR1 is SNHLY and CDR2 is FYNNEI. CDR3 length: 13 amino acids. The CDR3 is CASSDSSNQPQHF. CDR3 nucleotide sequence: TGTGCCAGCAGTGACAGCAGCAATCAGCCCCAGCATTTT. Using reference TRBV2 and TRBJ1-5 for the parts outside the CDR3, the full variable domain is EPEVTQTPSHQVTQMGQEVILRCVPISNHLYFYWYRQILGQKVEFLVSFYNNEISEKSEIFDDQFSVERPDGSNFTLKIRSTKLEDSAMYFCASSDSSNQPQHFGDGTRLSIL.

The sample holds a few counts of this clone. The chain carries TRBV7-9 and TRBJ2-1; 8 positions agree with TRBD1. CDR1 and CDR2 from the germline V gene are SEHNR and FQNEAQ (reference sequence). The CDR3 spans 14 residues. V was pared by 5 bases and J by 8 bases, with 8 bases of the junction left unmatched. CDR3 protein: CASSLGQGYDEQFF. CDR3 sequence (DNA): TGTGCCAGCAGCCTTGGACAGGGTTATGATGAGCAGTTCTTC.

This chain joins TRBV7-6 and TRBJ2-1; a weak D match, TRBD1 (6 bases). The CDR3 has 15 amino acids. CDR1 SGHVS and CDR2 FNYEAQ come from the germline V gene. Trimming took 1 base from V and 6 from J, leaving 13 bases between them. CDR3 nucleotides: TGTGCCAGCAGCTTAGGGACAGAGAACTTCAATGAGCAGTTCTTC. Its protein is CASSLGTENFNEQFF.

The chain joins TRBV28 to TRBJ2-3, with 9 bases fitting TRBD2. The CDR3 loop spans 14 amino acids. Germline V lookup: CDR1 MDHEN, CDR2 SYDVKM. J was trimmed by 6 bases and V by 7 bases; bases with no gene match: 8. The CDR3 DNA reads TGTGCCAGCACCCATAGCGGGGGACGGGATACGCAGTATTTT. Protein product: CASTHSGGRDTQYF.

V gene TRBV7-2 combines with J gene TRBJ2-7, with D perhaps matching TRBD1 (5 bases). CDR3 size: 14 residues. The germline CDR1 and CDR2 sequences are SGHTA and FQGNSA. Trimming removed 2 bases from V and 7 bases from J, with 15 bases in between. The CDR3 coding sequence is TGTGCCAGCAGCTTACGTCAGGGATCGGAGGAGCAGTACTTC. This encodes CASSLRQGSEEQYF. The whole variable domain, remainder taken from reference TRBV7-2 and TRBJ2-7, is GAGVSQSPSNKVTEKGKDVELRCDPISGHTALYWYRQSLGQGLEFLIYFQGNSAPDKSGLPSDRFSAERTGGSVSTLTIQRTQQEDSAVYLCASSLRQGSEEQYFGPGTRLTVT.

This chain uses TRBV9 with TRBJ1-2; 7 bases match TRBD1. The length of the CDR3 is 13 residues. CDR1 and CDR2 from the germline V gene are SGDLS and YYNGEE. After removal of 5 bases from V and 2 bases from J, the junction contained 3 bases not matched to a gene. The CDR3 coding sequence is TGTGCCAGCAGAACAGGGGAGAACTATGGCTACACCTTC. It codes for CASRTGENYGYTF.

The chain joins TRBV2 to TRBJ2-5, with a tentative D call TRBD1 (5 bases). V was trimmed by 1 base and J by 7 bases, leaving 7 bases between them. This CDR3 is built from 12 residues. CDR1 and CDR2 (germline): SNHLY, FYNNEI. The DNA of the CDR3 is TGTGCCAGCAGTGAAGGCCAGGGGACCCAGTACTTC. This translates into CASSEGQGTQYF.